These 9 T cell receptor beta chains were sequenced from one sample in a study of blood T cell repertoires in COVID-19 (TCRdb year 2020). Libraries were built with the immunoSEQ multiplex PCR assay. Drawn from immuneACCESS, this table holds only the in-frame rearrangements with V and J called that TCRdb kept. Clones are partly lost; checked studies trace under half to an unresolved V gene and leave the rest unexplained. The table for this sample lists just under 350,000 clones; about 93% of them were counted only once. The ten largest clones capture around 3.5% of the sample. Sequencing was done on a sample of peripheral blood. These receptor sequences come from a woman between 18 and 30 years old who had recovered from COVID-19.

The rearrangement joins TRBV27 to TRBJ1-5; maybe TRBD1 (5 bases). The CDR3 length is 14 residues. Trimming removed 5 bases at V and 3 bases at J, with 11 bases between. CDR1 is MNHEY and CDR2 is SMNVEV in the germline V gene (reference sequence). CDR3 sequence (DNA): TGTGCCAGCAGTGCTTGGGGCTTCAATCAGCCCCAGCATTTT. Amino acids: CASSAWGFNQPQHF.

The V call is TRBV5-6, the J call TRBJ1-6; D is ambiguous. CDR1 is SGHDT, CDR2 YYEEEE, per germline. Trimming removed 2 bases from V and 10 bases from J, with 13 bases in between. The CDR3 runs to 14 residues. CDR3 protein: CASSFAVSGSPLHF. CDR3 nucleotides: TGTGCCAGCAGCTTTGCAGTCTCGGGGTCACCCCTCCACTTT.

The chain employs TRBV5-1 and TRBJ1-4; D is uncertain. The germline V gene encodes CDR1 SGHRS and CDR2 YFSETQ. The V end was cut by 0 bases, the J end by 4 bases, with 10 bases between. The CDR3 consists of 15 residues. In nucleotides, the CDR3 is TGCGCCAGCAGCTTGGTGCAGCTAGTTAATGAAAAACTGTTTTTT. This sequence encodes CASSLVQLVNEKLFF.

The chain recombines TRBV29-1 with TRBJ2-2, with 10 bases fitting TRBD2. Trimming removed 1 base from V and 5 bases from J; junction bases left unmatched: 10. Looked up from germline, CDR1 is SQVTM and CDR2 is ANQGSEA. The CDR3 spans 17 residues. CDR3 bases: TGCAGCGTTGAAGTAGATGTAACTAGCGGGGCGACCGGGGAGCTGTTTTTT. Residues: CSVEVDVTSGATGELFF.

V and J are TRBV10-1 and TRBJ1-4; D is uncertain. Germline lookup yields CDR1 WNHNN and CDR2 SYGVQD (reference sequence). The CDR3 sequence is 14 residues long. V was clipped by 5 bases and J by 6 bases, with 13 bases between them. The CDR3 nucleotides read TGCGCCAGCAGTCATTCCCGGAGGGATGAAAAACTGTTTTTT. This gives the protein CASSHSRRDEKLFF.

This chain uses TRBV6-6 with TRBJ1-5; a weak D match, TRBD1 (5 bases). Germline V gene sequence: CDR1 MNHNY, CDR2 SVGAGI (reference sequence). V was trimmed by 3 bases and J by 7 bases, leaving 19 bases between them. The CDR3 extends over 16 amino acids. The CDR3 here is CASSYGTGVSSQPQHF. The CDR3 DNA sequence: TGTGCCAGCAGTTATGGTACGGGGGTTTCAAGCCAGCCCCAGCATTTT.

CDR3 region: CASSKEGRPNEKLFF. DNA of the CDR3: TGTGCCAGCAGCAAAGAAGGGAGGCCAAATGAAAAACTGTTTTTT. V gene TRBV21-1 combines with J gene TRBJ1-4. TRBV21-1 is a pseudogene. This CDR3 has 15 amino acids.

The rearrangement links TRBV21-1 to TRBJ2-7; the listed D gene, TRBD1, was not tested against the DNA. TRBV21-1 is classified as a pseudogene. The CDR3 spans 16 residues. The CDR3 bases are TGTGCCAGCAGCGCCGAGGACAACTACTTTCCCTACGAGCAGTACGTC. It codes for CASSAEDNYFPYEQYV.

This sequence joins TRBV19 and TRBJ2-2, with a tentative D call TRBD2 (5 bases). The length of the CDR3 is 14 residues. V was clipped by 3 bases and J by 2 bases, with 7 bases between them. Germline V gives CDR1 LNHDA, CDR2 SQIVND (reference sequence). This chain's CDR3 is CASSIRTNTGELFF. As DNA, the CDR3 is TGTGCCAGTAGTATCAGGACTAACACCGGGGAGCTGTTTTTT.